A selection of T cell receptor beta chains follows, all from one sample in a study of cytomegalovirus exposure and HLA in healthy donors. Clones were read by immunoSEQ multiplex PCR, and TCRdb kept only the in-frame ones, dropping some. Its clone listing holds approximately 130,000 clones. Sample: PBMCs. Every receptor here comes from a woman aged 55-75 years in good health and CMV-seronegative. Both conserved end residues are part of each CDR3. A D gene is named only where the DNA matches it firmly.

D gene: .; V gene: TRBV5-5; J gene: TRBJ2-7; CDR3 DNA: TGTGCCAGCAGCTTGGTAACCATTCGAGTGAGGGAGCAGTACTTC; CDR3 protein: CASSLVTIRVREQYF
D gene: .; V gene: TRBV5-1; J gene: TRBJ2-1; CDR3 DNA: TGCGCCAGCAGCCCACCACAGGGTACTGAGCAGTTCTTC; CDR3 protein: CASSPPQGTEQFF
D gene: .; V gene: TRBV11-2; J gene: TRBJ1-2; CDR3 DNA: TGTGCCAGCCTTAGCGGGCGCTACACCTTC; CDR3 protein: CASLSGRYTF
D gene: .; V gene: TRBV25-1; J gene: TRBJ2-7; CDR3 DNA: TGTGCCAGCAGTGAAGACAACTCCTACGAGCAGTACTTC; CDR3 protein: CASSEDNSYEQYF
D gene: TRBD1; V gene: TRBV10-2; J gene: TRBJ1-1; CDR3 DNA: TGCGCCAGCAGTGAAAACCGGGACAGAAAAGCTTTCTTT; CDR3 protein: CASSENRDRKAFF
D gene: .; V gene: TRBV7-9; J gene: TRBJ1-1; CDR3 DNA: TGTGCCAGCAGCACAGGGTCTGATCCTAACACTGAAGCTTTCTTT; CDR3 protein: CASSTGSDPNTEAFF
D gene: .; V gene: TRBV18; J gene: TRBJ2-1; CDR3 DNA: TGTGCCAGCTCACCGGAGGTTAGGCGCCACATCCTCCTCTACAATGAGCAGTTCTTC; CDR3 protein: CASSPEVRRHILLYNEQFF
D gene: TRBD2; V gene: TRBV9; J gene: TRBJ2-2; CDR3 DNA: TGTGCCAGCAGCGTAGTACCAGCGGGAGGGACCGGGGAGCTGTTTTTT; CDR3 protein: CASSVVPAGGTGELFF
D gene: .; V gene: TRBV27; J gene: TRBJ2-1; CDR3 DNA: TGTGCCAGCAGGCGTAGCGGTAGCTCCTACAATGAGCAGTTCTTC; CDR3 protein: CASRRSGSSYNEQFF
D gene: TRBD1; V gene: TRBV5-4; J gene: TRBJ2-5; CDR3 DNA: TGTGCCAGCAGCCCGGGCGGGACAGGGGCCCAAGAGACCCAGTACTTC; CDR3 protein: CASSPGGTGAQETQYF
D gene: .; V gene: TRBV19; J gene: TRBJ2-5; CDR3 DNA: TGTGCCAGTAGTATAACAAGTAGCAAAGAGACCCAGTACTTC; CDR3 protein: CASSITSSKETQYF
D gene: TRBD1; V gene: TRBV5-6; J gene: TRBJ1-5; CDR3 DNA: TGTGCCAGCAGCAGTGGACAGGCTAGCAATCAGCCCCAGCATTTT; CDR3 protein: CASSSGQASNQPQHF
D gene: TRBD2; V gene: TRBV7-3; J gene: TRBJ2-2; CDR3 DNA: TGTGCCAGCAGCTCCTCTAGCGGCGGGAAGGTACCCGGGGAGCTGTTTTTT; CDR3 protein: CASSSSSGGKVPGELFF
D gene: .; V gene: TRBV19; J gene: TRBJ2-7; CDR3 DNA: TGTGCCAGTAGTATCCGAGACGGGACCTACGAGCAGTACTTC; CDR3 protein: CASSIRDGTYEQYF
D gene: .; V gene: TRBV13; J gene: TRBJ1-2; CDR3 DNA: TGTGCCAGCAGCCCAGCCTGGTGGCGGGATCGTCATGGCTACACCTTC; CDR3 protein: CASSPAWWRDRHGYTF
D gene: .; V gene: TRBV15; J gene: TRBJ1-1; CDR3 DNA: TGTGCCACCAGCAGAGCTCGACAGATTAAAGCTTTCTTT; CDR3 protein: CATSRARQIKAFF
D gene: .; V gene: TRBV7-9; J gene: TRBJ2-3; CDR3 DNA: TGTGCCAGCAGCTTGCCTGTAGGAGACACAGATACGCAGTATTTT; CDR3 protein: CASSLPVGDTDTQYF
D gene: .; V gene: TRBV7-9; J gene: TRBJ1-2; CDR3 DNA: TGTGCCAGCAGCTTAGTACAGTTGCCCGAGGGCGGCTACACCTTC; CDR3 protein: CASSLVQLPEGGYTF
D gene: .; V gene: TRBV6-1; J gene: TRBJ1-4; CDR3 DNA: TGTGCCAGCACGGAGGACGGGGTCGGGAATGAAAAACTGTTTTTT; CDR3 protein: CASTEDGVGNEKLFF
D gene: .; V gene: TRBV5-1; J gene: TRBJ1-1; CDR3 DNA: TGCGCCAGCAGCTCTCAGGGCGGGGGAAACACTGAAGCTTTCTTT; CDR3 protein: CASSSQGGGNTEAFF
D gene: TRBD2; V gene: TRBV7-3; J gene: TRBJ2-2; CDR3 DNA: TGTGCCAGCAGCCCAGGACTAGCGGGGTTCGGGGAGCTGTTTTTT; CDR3 protein: CASSPGLAGFGELFF
D gene: .; V gene: TRBV9; J gene: TRBJ1-5; CDR3 DNA: TGTGCCAGCAGCGTAGATGAGAGTCTTAGACCCCAGCATTTT; CDR3 protein: CASSVDESLRPQHF
D gene: .; V gene: TRBV2; J gene: TRBJ2-6; CDR3 DNA: TGTGCCAGTCGCGACAGGATCTCTGGGGCCAACGTCCTGACTTTC; CDR3 protein: CASRDRISGANVLTF
D gene: .; V gene: TRBV9; J gene: TRBJ2-4; CDR3 DNA: TGTGCCAGCAGCGTAGGGACAGACACGTACAAAAACATTCAGTACTTC; CDR3 protein: CASSVGTDTYKNIQYF
D gene: TRBD2; V gene: TRBV7-3; J gene: TRBJ2-1; CDR3 DNA: TGTGCCAGCAGCTTAGCGGGGGGAGCCTACAATGAGCAGTTCTTC; CDR3 protein: CASSLAGGAYNEQFF
D gene: TRBD1; V gene: TRBV6-5; J gene: TRBJ1-2; CDR3 DNA: TGTGCCAGCAGTGGACAGGGTTATGGAAATGGCTACACCTTC; CDR3 protein: CASSGQGYGNGYTF
D gene: .; V gene: TRBV7-2; J gene: TRBJ2-7; CDR3 DNA: TGTGCCAGCAGCACGACTAGGTCCGCTACCGAGCAGTACTTC; CDR3 protein: CASSTTRSATEQYF
D gene: .; V gene: TRBV7-8; J gene: TRBJ1-1; CDR3 DNA: TGTGCCAGCAGCTTAGTTTCAACTGAAGCTTTCTTT; CDR3 protein: CASSLVSTEAFF
D gene: .; V gene: TRBV7-6; J gene: TRBJ1-1; CDR3 DNA: TGTGCCAGCAGCTTGCAAACAGGTGGGAACACTGAAGCTTTCTTT; CDR3 protein: CASSLQTGGNTEAFF
D gene: TRBD2; V gene: TRBV15; J gene: TRBJ2-3; CDR3 DNA: TGTGCCACCAGCAGAGATGGGACTAGCGGGAGTTCGGATACGCAGTATTTT; CDR3 protein: CATSRDGTSGSSDTQYF
D gene: .; V gene: TRBV28; J gene: TRBJ1-1; CDR3 DNA: TGTGCCAGCAGCCAGGGACTAAACACTGAAGCTTTCTTT; CDR3 protein: CASSQGLNTEAFF
D gene: .; V gene: TRBV27; J gene: TRBJ2-7; CDR3 DNA: TGTGCCAGCGGGGGGGCGAGCTCCTACGAGCAGTACTTC; CDR3 protein: CASGGASSYEQYF
D gene: .; V gene: TRBV18; J gene: TRBJ2-7; CDR3 DNA: TGTGCCAGCTCACCCGTTATGAGCTCCTACGAGCAGTACTTC; CDR3 protein: CASSPVMSSYEQYF
D gene: .; V gene: TRBV5-6; J gene: TRBJ2-1; CDR3 DNA: TGTGCCAGCAGCTCGGGTACTCGAGAGTTCTTC; CDR3 protein: CASSSGTREFF
D gene: .; V gene: TRBV20-1; J gene: TRBJ1-2; CDR3 DNA: TGCAGTGCTAGCCTCCTATATGGCTACACCTTC; CDR3 protein: CSASLLYGYTF
D gene: .; V gene: TRBV5-5; J gene: TRBJ1-2; CDR3 DNA: TGTGCCAGCAGCTTCCCAGGGCAGGCTCATGGCTACACCTTC; CDR3 protein: CASSFPGQAHGYTF
D gene: .; V gene: TRBV9; J gene: TRBJ1-2; CDR3 DNA: TGTGCCAGCAGCGTAGAAGGGGTGAATGGCTACACCTTC; CDR3 protein: CASSVEGVNGYTF
D gene: .; V gene: TRBV13; J gene: TRBJ2-1; CDR3 DNA: TGTGCCAGCAGCCGGGGGACCCTTCCCTACAATGAGCAGTTCTTC; CDR3 protein: CASSRGTLPYNEQFF
D gene: .; V gene: TRBV7-9; J gene: TRBJ1-1; CDR3 DNA: TGTGCCAGCAGCTCTCGACAGTACAACACTGAAGCTTTCTTT; CDR3 protein: CASSSRQYNTEAFF
D gene: TRBD2; V gene: TRBV2; J gene: TRBJ2-1; CDR3 DNA: TGTGCCAGCAGTGCGGGGGAGGGCTACAATGAGCAGTTCTTC; CDR3 protein: CASSAGEGYNEQFF
D gene: TRBD1; V gene: TRBV28; J gene: TRBJ1-2; CDR3 DNA: TGTGCCAGCAGCCGGGACAGGTACTACTATGGCTACACCTTC; CDR3 protein: CASSRDRYYYGYTF
D gene: .; V gene: TRBV27; J gene: TRBJ1-4; CDR3 DNA: TGTGCCAGCAGTTTATCCCAGGGTATTCCTAATGAAAAACTGTTTTTT; CDR3 protein: CASSLSQGIPNEKLFF
D gene: .; V gene: TRBV5-4; J gene: TRBJ2-2; CDR3 DNA: TGTGCCAGCACCATTACCGGGAGACACTTCTCCGGGGAGCTGTTTTTT; CDR3 protein: CASTITGRHFSGELFF
D gene: TRBD1; V gene: TRBV5-8; J gene: TRBJ1-2; CDR3 DNA: TGTGCCAGCAGCACCGCAGGAGGGTCAGGGGGAGGCTACACCTTC; CDR3 protein: CASSTAGGSGGGYTF
D gene: .; V gene: TRBV30; J gene: TRBJ1-1; CDR3 DNA: TGTGCCTGGAGTGTCTTAGGGACAGAAGCTTTCTTT; CDR3 protein: CAWSVLGTEAFF
D gene: .; V gene: TRBV27; J gene: TRBJ1-1; CDR3 DNA: TGTGCCAGCAGTTTCGGGGTTTCCACTGAAGCTTTCTTT; CDR3 protein: CASSFGVSTEAFF
D gene: .; V gene: TRBV7-8; J gene: TRBJ2-5; CDR3 DNA: TGTGCCAGCAGCTTAGGTGGACACCCCCAGGGGACCCAGTACTTC; CDR3 protein: CASSLGGHPQGTQYF
D gene: TRBD1; V gene: TRBV6-1; J gene: TRBJ1-2; CDR3 DNA: TGTGCCAGCAGTGAAGCACAACTGACCGGGACAGATCTCTACTATGGCTACACCTTC; CDR3 protein: CASSEAQLTGTDLYYGYTF
D gene: .; V gene: TRBV4-2; J gene: TRBJ1-4; CDR3 DNA: TGTGCCAGCAGCCAAGAACAAACGTCAACTAATGAAAAACTGTTTTTT; CDR3 protein: CASSQEQTSTNEKLFF
D gene: .; V gene: TRBV2; J gene: TRBJ1-4; CDR3 DNA: TGTGCCAGCAGGGCAGGGCGAACTAATGAAAAACTGTTTTTT; CDR3 protein: CASRAGRTNEKLFF
D gene: TRBD1; V gene: TRBV4-2; J gene: TRBJ2-2; CDR3 DNA: TGTGCCAGCAGCCCAGGGGGCGCGAACACCGGGGAGCTGTTTTTT; CDR3 protein: CASSPGGANTGELFF
D gene: .; V gene: TRBV28; J gene: TRBJ1-5; CDR3 DNA: TGTGCCAGCAGTTTACGTTACCCAGTTATTAACAGATCTCGCAATCAGCCCCAGCATTTT; CDR3 protein: CASSLRYPVINRSRNQPQHF
D gene: TRBD1; V gene: TRBV18; J gene: TRBJ2-5; CDR3 DNA: TGTGCCAGCTCGTCCGGGACAGACTTGTCAGAGCAGTACTTC; CDR3 protein: CASSSGTDLSEQYF
D gene: .; V gene: TRBV28; J gene: TRBJ2-1; CDR3 DNA: TGTGCCAGCAGTTTAAACAGAGACCTTGAGCAGTTCTTC; CDR3 protein: CASSLNRDLEQFF
D gene: .; V gene: TRBV2; J gene: TRBJ2-1; CDR3 DNA: TGTGCCAGCAGTCCGGACAACTCCTACAATGAGCAGTTCTTC; CDR3 protein: CASSPDNSYNEQFF
D gene: .; V gene: TRBV29-1; J gene: TRBJ1-1; CDR3 DNA: TGCAGCGTTGAAGGGTCGGCAGGGGCGAACACTGAAGCTTTCTTT; CDR3 protein: CSVEGSAGANTEAFF
D gene: TRBD1; V gene: TRBV4-1; J gene: TRBJ2-5; CDR3 DNA: TGCGCCAGCAGCCCTACCCCAGGGGGATTGGAGACCCAGTACTTC; CDR3 protein: CASSPTPGGLETQYF
D gene: TRBD2; V gene: TRBV9; J gene: TRBJ2-4; CDR3 DNA: TGTGCCAGCAGCGTACTTAGCGGGGGAGGAAGAGACATTCAGTACTTC; CDR3 protein: CASSVLSGGGRDIQYF
D gene: .; V gene: TRBV9; J gene: TRBJ2-3; CDR3 DNA: TGTGCCAGCAGCGTAGGCCCTGGGAGCGGAAGCACAGATACGCAGTATTTT; CDR3 protein: CASSVGPGSGSTDTQYF